Listed below are T cell receptor beta chains from one sample, sequenced in a study of T cell responses to AZD1222 COVID-19 vaccine. The repertoire was sequenced with immunoSEQ multiplex PCR; TCRdb's copy has only in-frame clones and lacks some. The sample contains about 120,000 clones, roughly nine tenths of which appear only once. Sequences were derived from peripheral blood, sampled on day 0 of AZD1222 vaccination. The receptors derive from an adult in good health. CDR3s include the opening cysteine and the closing phenylalanine or tryptophan. D genes are given only for firm matches. Rows may omit the clone size; those that give it use once, few, many or a size class.

j_call clone_size v_call d_call cdr3_nt cdr3_aa
TRBJ2-3 NA TRBV10-3 TRBD1 TGTGCCACCCGACAGGGAGCTCCAGATACGCAGTATTTT CATRQGAPDTQYF
TRBJ2-1 NA TRBV7-9 NA TGTGCCAGCAGCCCCCAGCCGGGCGGGGCTAGCTCCTACAATGAGCAGTTCTTC CASSPQPGGASSYNEQFF
TRBJ1-4 NA TRBV10-3 NA TGTGCCATCAGTGAAGGGCAGGGGAATGAAAAACTGTTTTTT CAISEGQGNEKLFF
TRBJ2-2 NA TRBV2 TRBD1 TGTGCCAGCAGTCCACAGGGGGGAAACACCGGGGAGCTGTTTTTT CASSPQGGNTGELFF
TRBJ1-4 NA TRBV19 NA TGTGCCAGTAGTACCGTTCCCGGGCCGGGATCGGGCAAACTGTTTTTT CASSTVPGPGSGKLFF
TRBJ2-6 NA TRBV11-3 NA TGTGCCAGCAGCTTATCTGGGGCCAACGTCCTGACTTTC CASSLSGANVLTF
TRBJ1-5 few TRBV28 TRBD1 TGTGCCAGCCGCCCCGGGACAGGGACAGGGGGAGGGGGCAATCAGCCCCAGCATTTT CASRPGTGTGGGGNQPQHF
TRBJ2-3 NA TRBV7-6 TRBD2 TGTGCCAGCAGCTTAGGTAGCGGGAGTAGGACAGATACGCAGTATTTT CASSLGSGSRTDTQYF
TRBJ1-2 NA TRBV6-1 NA TGTGCCAGCAGTGAAAAAGGGGGATATGGCTACACCTTC CASSEKGGYGYTF
TRBJ1-2 NA TRBV11-2 NA TGTGCCAGCAGCCGGGACAACTACTATGGCTACACCTTC CASSRDNYYGYTF
TRBJ1-2 NA TRBV6-5 TRBD1 TGTGCCAGCAGTTACACCCAGGGGGCGGGCGCTGGCTACACCTTC CASSYTQGAGAGYTF
TRBJ2-1 once TRBV3-1/TRBV3-2 TRBD1 TGTGCCAGCAGCCAAGATCAAACAGGGGTGAATGAGCAGTTCTTC CASSQDQTGVNEQFF
TRBJ2-1 once TRBV5-1 TRBD2 TGCGCCAGCAGCTTGGCTTCTAGCGGGAGGGTATACAATGAGCAGTTCTTC CASSLASSGRVYNEQFF
TRBJ1-2 NA TRBV6-5 TRBD1 TGTGCCAGCAGCCCGGACAGGGTGGATGGCTACACCTTC CASSPDRVDGYTF
TRBJ2-6 NA TRBV14 NA TGTGCCAGCAGCCAAGACTTGCCCATCACCCCTGGGGCCAACGTCCTGACTTTC CASSQDLPITPGANVLTF
TRBJ1-1 NA TRBV28 NA TGTGCCACCCACGGGGACACTGAAGCTTTCTTT CATHGDTEAFF
TRBJ1-1 NA TRBV29-1 NA TGCAGCGTTCTGGAGGGGAGGACTGAAGCTTTCTTT CSVLEGRTEAFF
TRBJ2-1 NA TRBV28 TRBD2 TGTGCCACCCGACTAGCGGAGCCCAATGAGCAGTTCTTC CATRLAEPNEQFF
TRBJ1-1 NA TRBV30 NA TGTGCCTGGAGTGTACGAGCGAGCACTGAAGCTTTCTTT CAWSVRASTEAFF
TRBJ2-7 once TRBV5-6 TRBD2 TGTGCCAGCAGAAGACTAGCGGGAGAGGCCGAGCAGTACTTC CASRRLAGEAEQYF
TRBJ1-2 NA TRBV30 NA TGTGCCTGGGAGGCAAGGGGACTCAATCACAACTATGGCTACACCTTC CAWEARGLNHNYGYTF